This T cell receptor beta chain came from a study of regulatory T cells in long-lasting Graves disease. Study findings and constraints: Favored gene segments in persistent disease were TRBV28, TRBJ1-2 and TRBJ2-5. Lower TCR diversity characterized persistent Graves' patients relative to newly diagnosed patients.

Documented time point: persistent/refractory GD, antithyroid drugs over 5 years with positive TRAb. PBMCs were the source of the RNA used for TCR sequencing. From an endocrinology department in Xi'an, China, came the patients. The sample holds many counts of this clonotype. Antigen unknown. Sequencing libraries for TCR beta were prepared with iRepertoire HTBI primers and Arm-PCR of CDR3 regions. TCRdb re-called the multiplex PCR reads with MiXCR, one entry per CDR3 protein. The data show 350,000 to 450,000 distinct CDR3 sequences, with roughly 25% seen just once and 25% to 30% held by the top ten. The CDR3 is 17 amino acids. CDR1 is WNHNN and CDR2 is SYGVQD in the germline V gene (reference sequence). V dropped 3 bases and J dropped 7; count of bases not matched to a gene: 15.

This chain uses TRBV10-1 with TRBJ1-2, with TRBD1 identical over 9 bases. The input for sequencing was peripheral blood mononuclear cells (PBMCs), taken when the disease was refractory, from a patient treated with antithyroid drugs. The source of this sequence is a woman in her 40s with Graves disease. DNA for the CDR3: TGCGCCAGCAGTGAACGGGACAGGGTTGTTTCTGGCTCTGGCTACACCTTC. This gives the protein CASSERDRVVSGSGYTF.